This TCR beta chain appears in the sequencing data of a study of T cells in Graves' hyperthyroidism and ophthalmopathy (dated by TCRdb to about 2019). The study in broad terms: Peripheral blood was sampled at the time of initial diagnosis, prior to any treatment. For training and testing, the 100 or so patients in the discovery cohort were randomly divided in a 7:3 ratio. A discovery cohort of roughly 100 patients, about 40 with Graves' ophthalmopathy and 57 with stable Graves' hyperthyroidism, was used to find distinguishing TCR V-J signatures. In six Graves' hyperthyroidism patients, the study also compared T-cell repertoires from thyroid tissue with T-cell repertoires from blood. After blood sampling, hyperthyroidism patients were treated with methimazole at a starting dose of 30 mg daily, and ophthalmopathy patients were treated with high-dose intravenous methylprednisolone. TCR Vbeta CDR3 sequencing of some 140 peripheral blood samples (under 45 ophthalmopathy, some 75 hyperthyroidism and roughly 17 progressor patients) is reported in the paper. An independent validation cohort of 18 to 20 hyperthyroidism patients and 17 patients who later progressed to ophthalmopathy tested prospective prediction of ophthalmopathy.

The investigation overall reported the following: No statistical method was used to fix the sample size in advance, and group allocation was not hidden from the investigators. A 13 V-J signature model separated ophthalmopathy from stable hyperthyroidism, with nearly 90% sensitivity and around 84% specificity in cross-validation and 80%/75% in testing. Most expanded thyroid clonotypes (frequency above 0.001) were also found in blood, which suggests that blood repertoires may mirror thyroid immune responses. In validation, progression to ophthalmopathy was predicted by the model with 70% to 71% sensitivity and about 72% specificity, a median of roughly six months before onset.

This clonotype was picked up a small number of times. Its antigen remains unidentified. No much larger clonotype is one base removed from it; base qualities were not supplied. The TCR beta CDR3 regions were amplified from RNA transcripts. The first round of RT-PCR for the TCR CDR3 was performed with the HTBI primer set and the Qiagen OneStep RT-PCR kit. A second multiplex PCR round built the libraries, followed by size selection and purification. The libraries were sequenced on an Illumina HiSeq2000 using paired-end 100 bp reads. The source study handled its data this way. SOAPnuke was used to process the raw data, with reads discarded if the reads contained adapters or uncalled bases, had a mean Phred below 15, or lacked an exact constant-primer or identifier match. High-quality paired reads were merged with COPE v1.2.5, and unique nucleotide sequences were defined as clonotypes. MiTCR v1.1 was used to align the clonotypes against IMGT TRBV, TRBD and TRBJ reference segments. Only V-J combinations with frequency above 0.0001, covering roughly 99% of repertoires, were analysed. A TCS score was defined as the ratio between F50 (clonal expansion) and ExV (chaos), using BLOSUM62-based TCRdist between CDR3 peptides within each V-J. Welch's t-statistics and random forest reduced 500 to 550 V-J features to around 14, which were used in a naive Bayes classifier (R e1071). Using fastp at Q25 and MiXCR, TCRdb reprocessed the public reads and kept productive beta chains. Merged by CDR3 protein, the rows form single entries marked with the most common genes and DNA. The V and J calls, along with clone size, are taken from TCRdb and not from the paper's own processing. The sample records 220,000 or so distinct CDR3 sequences, about 16% of which are singletons. The ten largest make up around 28% of the sample.

In the ophthalmopathy patients, disease was moderately to severely active, with a Clinical Activity Score of 3 or more, a NOSPECS grade of 4 or more, and a duration of less than 3 months. Exclusion was applied to patients with uncontrolled infections, other autoimmune diseases, pregnancy or lactation. Diagnoses relied on clinical symptoms, serum thyroxine and TRAb, thyroid ultrasound and orbital computed tomography. PBMCs were isolated from about 9 ml of fresh peripheral blood by Ficoll-Paque density gradient centrifugation. Trizol reagent was used to extract total RNA, and RNA quality was then checked on an Agilent 2100 Bioanalyzer. Sequenced input: blood. This TCR came from a woman under 30 with Graves' ophthalmopathy.

The DNA reads as follows: TGTGCCAGCAGTTTTCAAGGCCTATCTGAAGCTTTCTTT. Its protein is CASSFQGLSEAFF. This receptor chain uses TRBV6-1 and TRBJ1-1; the D gene assignment is ambiguous. V is reduced by 5 bases and J by 6 bases, leaving a spacing of 13 bases between them. CDR1 and CDR2 are drawn from the germline V gene: MNHNS, SASEGT. CDR3 length: 13 amino acids, cysteine to phenylalanine. Left in the record is the CDR3 DNA by itself, 39 bases read in frame from the first base.